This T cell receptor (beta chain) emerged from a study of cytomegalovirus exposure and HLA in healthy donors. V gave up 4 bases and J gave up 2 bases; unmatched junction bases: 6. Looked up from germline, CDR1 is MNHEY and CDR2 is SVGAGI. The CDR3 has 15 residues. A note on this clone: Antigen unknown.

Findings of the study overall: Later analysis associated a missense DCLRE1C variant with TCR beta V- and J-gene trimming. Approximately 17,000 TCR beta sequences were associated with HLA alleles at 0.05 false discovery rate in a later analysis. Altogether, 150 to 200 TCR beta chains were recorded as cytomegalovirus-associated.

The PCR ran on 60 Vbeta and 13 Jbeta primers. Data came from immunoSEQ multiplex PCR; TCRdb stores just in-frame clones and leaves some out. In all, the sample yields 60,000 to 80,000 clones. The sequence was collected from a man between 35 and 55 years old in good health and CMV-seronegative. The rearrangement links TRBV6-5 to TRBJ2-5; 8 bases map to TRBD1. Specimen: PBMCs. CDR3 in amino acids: CASSSPRQGQETQYF. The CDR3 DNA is TGTGCCAGCAGTTCACCTCGACAGGGGCAAGAGACCCAGTACTTC.